The 14 T cell receptor beta chains presented below share a single source sample, sequenced in a study of blood T cell repertoires in COVID-19. Clones were sequenced by immunoSEQ multiplex PCR, and TCRdb holds only the in-frame ones, with some missing. The sample lists around 250,000 clones, 89% seen once, with about 4.5% in the top ten. The sequenced material came from peripheral blood. Every receptor here comes from a middle-aged woman who had recovered from COVID-19.

The DNA of the CDR3 is TGTGCCAGCACCGAGCGGGGGGAATCTGGGGCCAACGTCCTGACTTTC. Amino acids: CASTERGESGANVLTF. The chain employs TRBV28 and TRBJ2-6, with TRBD2 matching over 9 bases. With V trimmed by 7 bases and J by 1 base, 5 bases remained unmatched. CDR1 is MDHEN, CDR2 SYDVKM, per germline. The CDR3 has 16 amino acids.

This sequence joins TRBV19 and TRBJ2-4; D is unresolved. Germline CDR1 reads LNHDA; CDR2 reads SQIVND (reference sequence). The CDR3 is 11 amino acids. V was cut by 7 bases and J by 7 bases, with 8 bases left in between. CDR3 coding DNA: TGTGCCAGTACCGGTTCCAACATTCAGTACTTC. It encodes CASTGSNIQYF.

V is TRBV4-3 and J is TRBJ2-5; 8 nucleotides line up with TRBD2. Looked up from germline, CDR1 is LGHNA and CDR2 is YSLEER. Trimming removed 4 bases from V and 2 bases from J; junction bases left unmatched: 3. The CDR3 spans 14 residues. The CDR3 region has the DNA TGCGCCAGCAGCCTGGGACTAGGGCAAGAGACCCAGTACTTC. This codes for CASSLGLGQETQYF.

The chain employs TRBV7-8 and TRBJ2-2, with D maybe TRBD1 (6 bases). V was trimmed by 1 base and J by 6 bases, leaving 9 bases between them. Germline V gene lookup returns CDR1 SGHVS and CDR2 FQNEAQ. The CDR3 is 14 residues long. CDR3 in DNA: TGTGCCAGCAGCTTAGACAGGGCTCCCGGGGAGCTGTTTTTT. This codes for CASSLDRAPGELFF.

V and J are TRBV4-1 and TRBJ1-5; D call uncertain. The V end was cut by 0 bases, the J end by 7 bases, with 7 bases between. Per germline, CDR1 MGHRA and CDR2 YSYEKL. The CDR3 has 13 residues. In nucleotides, the CDR3 is TGCGCCAGCAGCCAAGATTTGCGACAGCCCCAGCATTTT. It is translated as CASSQDLRQPQHF.

Only one count was recorded for this clone. The chain joins TRBV19 to TRBJ2-1, with 7 positions matching TRBD1. Per the germline V gene, CDR1 is LNHDA and CDR2 is SQIVND (reference sequence). The CDR3 is 14 amino acids. With 5 bases clipped from V and 10 bases from J, the junction kept 11 bases outside the gene matches. The CDR3 DNA sequence: TGTGCCAGTAGTGCACAGGGGCCCTACCGGGAGCAGTTCTTC. It specifies CASSAQGPYREQFF.

The CDR3 coding sequence is TGTGCCAGCAGTACTATATTAACCGCGTACAATGAGCAGTTCTTC. Protein sequence: CASSTILTAYNEQFF. The V gene is TRBV6-2 or TRBV6-3, the J gene TRBJ2-1; no definite D call. The CDR3 consists of 15 residues. The V end lost 5 bases, the J end lost 4 bases, and 15 bases lay between the germline ends. Germline V CDR1 and CDR2: MNHEY, SVGEGT.

This chain links TRBV6-5 with TRBJ2-7; weak D call: TRBD1 (6 bases). CDR1 and CDR2 from the germline V gene are MNHEY and SVGAGI. The CDR3 is made up of 12 amino acids. V dropped 6 bases and J dropped 4 bases, with 10 bases sitting between them. The DNA for the CDR3 is TGTGCCAGCAGATACACAGGGTACGAGCAGTACTTC. Translating it yields CASRYTGYEQYF.

This chain links TRBV2 with TRBJ1-1; D is unresolved. The CDR3 extends over 13 amino acids. Germline-derived CDR1 and CDR2 are SNHLY and FYNNEI. V dropped 8 bases and J dropped 8 bases, with 18 bases sitting between them. CDR3 sequence: CASGWKVPGEAFF. The CDR3 DNA reads TGTGCCAGCGGGTGGAAAGTGCCGGGGGAAGCTTTCTTT.

The CDR3 DNA sequence: TGTGCCAGCAGTTTATTGGGGGCCTCAGCTTTCTTT. Protein sequence: CASSLLGASAFF. V and J are TRBV28 and TRBJ1-1; D is perhaps TRBD1 (6 bases). This CDR3 is 12 amino acids long. CDR1 and CDR2 from the germline V gene are MDHEN and SYDVKM. V lost 1 base to trimming and J lost 10 bases, with 10 bases between them.

Written as DNA, the CDR3 is TGTGCCAGCAGCCCCGCAGGTCCGAACACCGGGGAGCTGTTTTTT. This translates into CASSPAGPNTGELFF. The chain links TRBV3-1 (or the pseudogene TRBV3-2) to TRBJ2-2; unclear D gene. From germline, CDR1 is LGHDT and CDR2 YNNKEL (reference sequence). This CDR3 has 15 amino acids. Trimming left V 4 bases short and J 0 bases short, with 9 bases between.

The genes are TRBV2 and TRBJ2-6, with no clear D. Germline CDR1 reads SNHLY; CDR2 reads FYNNEI. This CDR3 region has 16 residues. V dropped 3 bases and J dropped 2 bases, with 11 bases sitting between them. CDR3 in amino acids: CASSDASLPGANVLTF. Written as DNA, the CDR3 is TGTGCCAGCAGTGACGCCTCTCTACCTGGGGCCAACGTCCTGACTTTC.

The chain has TRBV6-1 and TRBJ2-3; D possibly corresponds to TRBD1 (6 bases). The CDR3 is 14 residues long. The germline V gene has CDR1 MNHNS and CDR2 SASEGT. Trimming removed 1 base at V and 6 bases at J, with 11 bases between. The CDR3 spells CASSEGAGVDTQYF. The CDR3 bases are TGTGCCAGCAGTGAAGGGGCAGGGGTGGATACGCAGTATTTT.

The chain couples TRBV11-2 to TRBJ2-5; 13 bases line up with TRBD2. The CDR3 length is 15 residues. Germline V gene lookup returns CDR1 SGHAT and CDR2 FQNNGV. V gave up 5 bases and J gave up 5 bases; unmatched junction bases: 5. The CDR3 DNA follows: TGTGCCAGCAGCAAACAACTAGCGGGAGGGGAGACCCAGTACTTC. Protein: CASSKQLAGGETQYF.